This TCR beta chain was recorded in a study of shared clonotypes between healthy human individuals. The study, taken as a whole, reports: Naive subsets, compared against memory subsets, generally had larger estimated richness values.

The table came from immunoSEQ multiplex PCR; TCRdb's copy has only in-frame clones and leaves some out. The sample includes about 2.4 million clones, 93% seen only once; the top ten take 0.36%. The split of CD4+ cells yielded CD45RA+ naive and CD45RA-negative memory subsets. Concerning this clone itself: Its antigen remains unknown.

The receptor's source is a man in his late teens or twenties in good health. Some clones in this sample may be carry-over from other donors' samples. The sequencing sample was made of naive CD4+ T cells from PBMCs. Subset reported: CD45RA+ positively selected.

The CDR3 region is CASSENTGPETQYF. CDR3 DNA: TGTGCCAGCAGTGAAAATACCGGACCAGAGACCCAGTACTTC. The rearrangement links TRBV6-1 to TRBJ2-5; D is unclear. V lost 2 bases, J lost 4 bases, and 11 bases lay in between. This CDR3 is 14 amino acids long. CDR1 MNHNS and CDR2 SASEGT come from the germline V gene.